A single sample is the source of the 10 T cell receptor beta chains below, sequenced in a study of blood T cell repertoires in COVID-19. Clones were read by immunoSEQ multiplex PCR, and TCRdb kept only the in-frame ones, dropping some. This table has some 80,000 clones, almost 85% appearing once. The source material was peripheral blood. Receptors originate from a human donor in a cohort sampled during active COVID-19.

The J gene is TRBJ2-2, the V gene TRBV7-6, with TRBD1 matching over 7 bases. Trimming removed 5 bases from V and 6 bases from J; junction bases left unmatched: 9. CDR3 length: 15 residues. Germline V gene lookup returns CDR1 SGHVS and CDR2 FNYEAQ. The CDR3: CASSPGTVAAGELFF. The DNA for the CDR3 is TGTGCCAGCAGCCCCGGGACAGTCGCCGCCGGGGAGCTGTTTTTT.

This chain uses TRBV29-1 with TRBJ2-7, with TRBD1 as a possible D gene (6 bases). Trimming cost V 7 bases and J 6 bases, with 10 bases left between them. CDR3 length: 10 residues. Germline loops: CDR1 SQVTM, CDR2 ANQGSEA. CDR3 region: CSASRGEQYF. CDR3 DNA sequence: TGCAGCGCCTCCAGGGGCGAGCAGTACTTC.

This chain joins TRBV18 and TRBJ2-2, with 11 bases matching TRBD1. The V and J ends lost 5 bases and 6 bases, in that order; junction bases with no gene match: 11. The CDR3 spans 17 residues. The germline gives CDR1 KGHSH, CDR2 LQKENI. CDR3 bases: TGTGCCAGCTCATTGCTATTCGGACAGGGGGCTTCCGGGGAGCTGTTTTTT. Its translation: CASSLLFGQGASGELFF.

The genes are TRBV7-2 and TRBJ1-6; no clear D. This CDR3 is built from 16 residues. Between the trimmed V and J ends, which lost 4 bases and 1 base, there was a span of 11 bases. The germline gives CDR1 SGHTA, CDR2 FQGNSA. CDR3 nucleotides: TGTGCCAGCAGCTCAGAACGCGGATCCTATAATTCACCCCTCCACTTT. As protein: CASSSERGSYNSPLHF.

The J gene is TRBJ2-5, the V gene TRBV5-1; D uncertain. The CDR3 is 12 residues long. The V and J ends lost 3 bases and 4 bases respectively, with 7 bases between them. Germline V CDR1 and CDR2: SGHRS, YFSETQ. CDR3 coding DNA: TGCGCCAGCAGCTACGGGTCAGAGACCCAGTACTTC. It codes for CASSYGSETQYF.

V is TRBV27 and J is TRBJ2-7; D not resolved. This CDR3 is 16 amino acids long. V lost 0 bases and J lost 4, with 16 bases in between. Germline V gives CDR1 MNHEY, CDR2 SMNVEV (reference sequence). The CDR3 nucleotides read TGTGCCAGCAGTTTATCGTCGGGTGTTAGTGGTTACGAGCAGTACTTC. The encoded protein is CASSLSSGVSGYEQYF.

The chain joins TRBV5-4 to TRBJ2-1; D is perhaps TRBD2 (7 bases). Germline V lookup: CDR1 SGHNT, CDR2 YYREEE (reference sequence). V was shortened by 0 bases and J by 5 bases, with 12 bases between the two germline ends. The CDR3 has 15 residues. As DNA, the CDR3 is TGTGCCAGCAGCTTGGGGGGGGGCACCCACAATGAGCAGTTCTTC. Translation: CASSLGGGTHNEQFF.

The V gene is TRBV2, the J gene TRBJ1-2; 7 bases are shared with TRBD1. V lost 5 bases to trimming and J lost 5 bases; unmatched junction nucleotides: 5. Germline V gene data show CDR1 as SNHLY and CDR2 as FYNNEI. This CDR3 spans 13 amino acids. Here the CDR3 reads CASSTDRVYGYTF. The CDR3 DNA sequence: TGTGCCAGCAGTACTGACAGGGTGTATGGCTACACCTTC.

This clone appeared a single time. The chain couples TRBV13 to TRBJ1-2; D unresolved. Germline CDR1 and CDR2: PRHDT and FYEKMQ (reference sequence). Trimming removed 8 bases at V and 6 bases at J, with 10 bases between. The CDR3 has 11 amino acids. CDR3 protein: CASLTRDGYTF. The DNA of the CDR3 is TGTGCCAGCCTAACCCGGGATGGCTACACCTTC.

The chain is built from TRBV7-9 and TRBJ2-7, with D unclear. CDR3 length: 14 amino acids. Per the germline V gene, CDR1 is SEHNR and CDR2 is FQNEAQ (reference sequence). V lost 1 base and J 2 bases, leaving 9 bases between the germline ends. This CDR3 is CASSLVSGPYEQYF. The CDR3 DNA sequence: TGTGCCAGCAGCTTAGTCAGTGGTCCCTACGAGCAGTACTTC.